This paragraph covers one T cell receptor (beta chain) sequence. The table lists this clone with a count of one. Its antigen specificity is not known. One base away there is no much larger clone; base qualities are not given. The germline V gene gives CDR1 as SGHNT and CDR2 as YENEEA. The CDR3 covers 16 residues, taking in both the cysteine and the phenylalanine. Only the CDR3 DNA stays, 48 bases, in frame from base 1. V is pared back by 0 bases and J by 5 bases, with 13 bases lying between the germline termini. The data are from a study of T cells in tumors after PD-1 blockade (dated by TCRdb to the late 2010s). Background for the entire study: Exclusion criteria were prior checkpoint blockade, use of systemic immunosuppressants, or recent radiotherapy or other anti-cancer therapy within 4 weeks. RECIST version 1.1 was used to evaluate clinical response. A subset of patients also received ongoing daily vismodegib 150 mg during anti-PD-1 treatment. Pembrolizumab 200 mg every 3 weeks or cemiplimab 350 mg every 2 weeks was administered to patients. Paired single-cell RNA and TCR sequencing was performed on site-matched tumors from BCC or SCC patients before and after anti-PD-1 therapy. On average, tumor samples had 26,066 TCR templates (range roughly 554-99,264) and roughly 5,600 unique clonotypes, around 19-fold deeper than single-cell TCR sequencing.

Explained via the paper, the time point label denotes: before anti-PD-1 therapy. Tumor biopsies were site-matched, taken from the same primary tumor before and after PD-1 blockade. For bulk TCRbeta sequencing, genomic DNA was extracted from tumor biopsies or peripheral blood, and input amounts ranged from about 616 ng to 6,500 ng. To increase sensitivity for rare clonotypes compared with single-cell TCR sequencing, remaining biopsy material was subjected to bulk TCRbeta sequencing. Histologically proven advanced or metastatic basal or squamous cell carcinoma was present in all patients, all of whom were poor candidates for surgical resection. Serial tumor biopsies during anti-PD-1 treatment were taken from the 4 patients who made up the squamous cell carcinoma cohort. Fresh biopsies came from the site of the primary tumor, and part of the tissue was kept in RNAlater for exome and bulk TCR sequencing.

What the work shows at the level of the full study, not this receptor alone: Clonal replacement was observed only between pre- and post-treatment samples and not between two pre-treatment samples, a pattern that was regarded as arguing against biopsy timing or location artifacts. Around 39% of TCR clonotypes from the tumor were detected in blood, and certain novel exhausted tumor clones were present in blood collected before treatment, which suggests recruitment from the periphery. The source of novel T cell clones was not identified and could include lymphoid organs or rare unexpanded clones within the tumor or its periphery. Among expanded exhausted clones in squamous cell carcinoma, about 54% were novel, compared with around 30% of the other expanded CD8+ clones. Exhausted CD8+ clones expanded after therapy were mostly novel clonotypes undetected pre-treatment, suggesting clonal replacement rather than reinvigoration of pre-existing clones.

The immunoSEQ platform was used for deep TCRbeta sequencing. For the original study's pipeline: For further analysis, only productive rearrangements were exported out of the immunoSEQ Analyzer. Clones with significant expansion or contraction between timepoints were called with a two-sided binomial test at Bonferroni-corrected P below 0.01. T cell phenotypes were assigned to bulk TCRbeta clonotypes by matching the clonotypes to single-cell RNA+TCR-seq clones that had the same TCRbeta sequence. Clone enrichment in tumor was calculated as tumor frequency divided by PBMC frequency from bulk TCR sequencing. TCRs were grouped by GLIPH into specificity groups, defined as clusters of distinct TCRs likely recognizing common antigens via shared CDR3 motifs. TCRdb re-hosts the immuneACCESS table, in-frame sequences only. Its copies lack some clones; in the studies checked, an unresolved V gene accounts for under half of them, and the cause for the rest is not known. D and trimming were read from the DNA, whereas the V and J calls and clone size are those reported in that table. Present in this sample are 10,000 to 15,000 clones, around 63% of which were seen just once. The leading ten clones occupy about 25% of the sample.

Recombination joined TRBV11-3 with TRBJ2-2; a tentative D match to TRBD2 spans 7 bases. This material consisted of tumor tissue, taken before anti-PD-1 treatment. The receptor was isolated from a human donor with cutaneous squamous cell carcinoma. The CDR3 region reads CASSLDRGAITGELFF. DNA sequence: TGTGCCAGCAGCTTAGATCGGGGGGCCATAACCGGGGAGCTGTTTTTT.